This T cell receptor (beta chain) was found in a study of CD4 and CD8 cells across lung adenocarcinoma regions listed by TCRdb under 2018. Turning to the overall study: The study examined intratumor heterogeneity of the T cell receptor repertoire by comparing tumor centers with tumor margins.

Donors were patients with localized lung adenocarcinoma, a subtype of non-small cell lung cancer. The margins of localized lung adenocarcinomas were where the samples came from. For TCR repertoire analysis, CD8+ T cells from tumor tissue were profiled apart from CD4+ T cells. This clonotype is categorized as medium-sized (0.01 to 0.1%). Its antigen has not been determined. No much larger clone exists at a distance of one base, and base qualities are not known. The trim is 6 bases for V and 2 bases for J, with a gap of 8 bases between the germline ends. The germline V gene provides CDR1 MNHNS and CDR2 SASEGT. The CDR3 runs 14 amino acids, cysteine and phenylalanine included. The DNA shown is the 42-base CDR3, in frame from base 1. The library relied on PCR. Instrument used: HiSeq X Ten. TCRdb reanalyzed the raw reads on its own, using fastp at Q25 for trimming and MiXCR for clone calling, and kept in-frame beta chains. Merged by CDR3 protein, the rows form single entries marked with the most common genes and DNA. The sample table contains around 18,000 distinct CDR3 sequences; only one count was recorded for 50% of them. Clones ranked in the top ten supply roughly 34% of the sample.

This receptor was taken from a male donor with lung adenocarcinoma. The CD4 and CD8 labels of this study may be unreliable. Sequencing was carried out using CD8+ T cells from the margin of a lung tumor. According to the study, the label for this sample's cell subset or site signals: tumor margin region. Recombination connected TRBV6-1 to TRBJ2-6, and perhaps TRBD2 as D gene, on 6 matching bases. The nucleotide sequence reads as follows: TGTGCCAGCAGGGAGGGGCCTGGGGCCAACGTCCTGACTTTC. This sequence encodes CASREGPGANVLTF.